These 23 T cell receptor beta chains share one sample of origin, sequenced in a study of blood T cell repertoires in COVID-19. Profiling relied on immunoSEQ multiplex PCR, and the TCRdb table lists in-frame clones only, not all of them. Counted here are roughly 60,000 clones, 80% to 95% occurring once; the ten biggest clones make up over 5.5%. The sequencing input was peripheral blood. Receptors were obtained from a human donor in a cohort sampled during active COVID-19.

Only a few counts were recorded for this clone. A junction boundary mismatches the germline segment, possibly from a read error. The V call is TRBV16, the J call TRBJ1-3, with TRBD1 identical over 9 bases. Looked up from germline, CDR1 is KGHSY and CDR2 is FQNENV. The CDR3 totals 15 residues. CDR3 bases: TGTGCCAGCAGCCAATCGTCGGGACAGGGTGGCCCTAAGCATTTT. Protein: CASSQSSGQGGPKHF. The variable domain in full, completed from reference TRBV16 and TRBJ1-3, reads GEEVAQTPKHLVRGEGQKAKLYCAPIKGHSYVFWYQQVLKNEFKFLISFQNENVFDETGMPKERFSAKCLPNSPCSLEIQATKLEDSAVYFCASSQSSGQGGPKHFGEGSWLTVV.

V usage is TRBV2 and J usage is TRBJ2-1; 10 bases match TRBD2. Trimming cost V 4 bases and J 7 bases; bases outside gene matches: 7. The CDR3 contains 15 residues. Germline CDR1 SNHLY, CDR2 FYNNEI. Here the CDR3 DNA reads TGTGCCAGCAGTGTGTCTAGCGGGAGTAAGAATGAGCAGTTCTTC. Translated: CASSVSSGSKNEQFF. The full variable domain, completed using reference TRBV2 and TRBJ2-1, is EPEVTQTPSHQVTQMGQEVILRCVPISNHLYFYWYRQILGQKVEFLVSFYNNEISEKSEIFDDQFSVERPDGSNFTLKIRSTKLEDSAMYFCASSVSSGSKNEQFFGPGTRLTVL.

The chain couples TRBV19 to TRBJ1-1; D might be TRBD1 (5 bases). The CDR3 contains 17 residues. V lost 4 bases and J lost 1, with 19 bases in between. Germline V gene sequence: CDR1 LNHDA, CDR2 SQIVND (reference sequence). The CDR3 sequence: CASSRGGRGRQNTEAFF. The CDR3, as DNA: TGTGCCAGTAGTAGAGGTGGGAGGGGAAGGCAGAACACTGAAGCTTTCTTT. The full variable domain, with the rest looked up from reference TRBV19 and TRBJ1-1, is DGGITQSPKYLFRKEGQNVTLSCEQNLNHDAMYWYRQDPGQGLRLIYYSQIVNDFQKGDIAEGYSVSREKKESFPLTVTSAQKNPTAFYLCASSRGGRGRQNTEAFFGQGTRLTVV.

The gene calls are TRBV25-1 and TRBJ1-1; TRBD1 is a possible D gene (5 bases). Trimming took off 4 bases at V and 1 base at J, with 13 bases between the two ends. Per germline, CDR1 MGHDK and CDR2 SYGVNS. The CDR3 contains 15 residues. The CDR3 DNA follows: TGTGCCAGCAGTGCCGACAGTTTCACGAACACTGAAGCTTTCTTT. Protein sequence: CASSADSFTNTEAFF. The full variable domain, with the rest looked up from reference TRBV25-1 and TRBJ1-1, is EADIYQTPRYLVIGTGKKITLECSQTMGHDKMYWYQQDPGMELHLIHYSYGVNSTEKGDLSSESTVSRIRTEHFPLTLESARPSHTSQYLCASSADSFTNTEAFFGQGTRLTVV.

This clone is a singleton in its sample. The chain carries TRBV3-1 (or the pseudogene TRBV3-2) and TRBJ2-3; D might be TRBD1 (6 bases). The germline gives CDR1 LGHDT, CDR2 YNNKEL (reference sequence). This CDR3 spans 12 amino acids. V was shortened by 6 bases and J by 6 bases, with 10 bases between the two germline ends. In DNA, the CDR3 is TGTGCCAGCAGGTTTAGGGGGGATACGCAGTATTTT. This encodes CASRFRGDTQYF.

CDR3: CASSLFLQSGANVLTF. The DNA for the CDR3 is TGTGCCAGCAGCTTATTCCTCCAGTCTGGGGCCAACGTCCTGACTTTC. J is TRBJ2-6 and V is TRBV7-2, with D unclear. CDR3 length equals 16 residues. V lost 2 bases to trimming and J lost 1 base, with 9 bases between them. Germline V gene data show CDR1 as SGHTA and CDR2 as FQGNSA.

The chain carries TRBV6-2 or TRBV6-3 and TRBJ1-2; no clear D gene. The germline V gene has CDR1 MNHEY and CDR2 SVGEGT. V lost 4 bases and J 8 bases, leaving 8 bases between the germline ends. This CDR3 has 11 amino acids. CDR3 loop: CASSSAGGYTF. The CDR3, as DNA: TGTGCCAGCAGTTCCGCGGGGGGCTACACCTTC.

The chain recombines TRBV9 with TRBJ1-4, with D possibly TRBD1 on 6 matching bases. The CDR3 totals 15 residues. The V and J ends lost 2 bases and 2 bases respectively, with 10 bases between them. Looked up from germline, CDR1 is SGDLS and CDR2 is YYNGEE. The chain's CDR3 is CASSVQGGTNEKLFF. In DNA, the CDR3 is TGTGCCAGCAGCGTTCAAGGGGGTACTAATGAAAAACTGTTTTTT.

CDR3 bases: TGTGCCAGGCCGCATCCTCCGGACACTGAAGCTTTCTTT. This sequence encodes CARPHPPDTEAFF. This chain joins TRBV6-5 and TRBJ1-1; D is undetermined. V gave up 9 bases and J gave up 3 bases, with 14 bases separating them. The CDR3 loop spans 13 amino acids. CDR1 is MNHEY and CDR2 is SVGAGI in the germline V gene.

This sequence joins TRBV19 and TRBJ2-3; D gene ambiguous. The CDR3 extends over 13 amino acids. The germline V gene has CDR1 LNHDA and CDR2 SQIVND (reference sequence). V lost 3 bases, J lost 1 base, and 5 bases lay in between. CDR3 sequence (DNA): TGTGCCAGTAGTATGCTACGCACAGATACGCAGTATTTT. Amino acid sequence: CASSMLRTDTQYF.

CDR3 bases: TGTGCCAGCAGTTATGGACAGGGGGCTTCCTACAATGAGCAGTTCTTC. Its protein product is CASSYGQGASYNEQFF. V usage is TRBV7-2 and J usage is TRBJ2-1; 11 bases match TRBD1. Germline V gives CDR1 SGHTA, CDR2 FQGNSA. The CDR3 length is 16 residues. The ends lost 6 bases at V and 1 base at J; junction bases unmatched: 5.

In DNA, the CDR3 is TGTGCCACCAGCAGAGATCTAGGCGGGGGGGAAGGAGGTGAGCAGTTCTTC. Amino acid sequence: CATSRDLGGGEGGEQFF. The V and J genes are TRBV15 and TRBJ2-1; 9 bases fit TRBD2. This CDR3 has 17 amino acids. The germline gives CDR1 LNHNV, CDR2 YYDKDF (reference sequence). The J segment lost 9 bases and the V segment lost 0 bases, leaving 12 bases of the junction unmatched. Full variable domain (rest looked up from reference TRBV15 and TRBJ2-1): DAMVIQNPRYQVTQFGKPVTLSCSQTLNHNVMYWYQQKSSQAPKLLFHYYDKDFNNEADTPDNFQSRRPNTSFCFLDIRSPGLGDTAMYLCATSRDLGGGEGGEQFFGPGTRLTVL.

CDR3 in amino acids: CASTTHGGSFSKNTEAFF. In DNA, the CDR3 is TGCGCCAGCACCACTCATGGGGGGAGTTTCAGCAAAAACACTGAAGCTTTCTTT. This chain joins TRBV5-1 and TRBJ1-1; the D gene is possibly TRBD1 (5 bases). Per germline, CDR1 SGHRS and CDR2 YFSETQ. The CDR3 sequence is 18 residues long. V was pared by 6 bases and J by 2 bases, with 26 bases between.

This chain links TRBV7-9 with TRBJ1-6; D remains ambiguous. The germline V gene encodes CDR1 SEHNR and CDR2 FQNEAQ (reference sequence). The CDR3 is 14 amino acids. V was cut by 3 bases and J by 10 bases, with 13 bases left in between. CDR3 bases: TGTGCCAGCAGCTTGATACGTTTGGAGTCACCCCTCCACTTT. Encoded protein: CASSLIRLESPLHF.

The genes are TRBV7-2 and TRBJ1-6; D uncertain. Per germline, CDR1 SGHTA and CDR2 FQGNSA. Trimming cost V 1 base and J 7 bases, with 8 bases left between them. The CDR3 runs 14 residues. The CDR3 coding sequence is TGTGCCAGCAGCTTAGAACAGTTAAATTCACCCCTCCACTTT. This codes for CASSLEQLNSPLHF.

The chain carries TRBV27 and TRBJ2-1; TRBD1 matches at 10 bases. This CDR3 region has 15 residues. The germline gives CDR1 MNHEY, CDR2 SMNVEV (reference sequence). With 3 bases clipped from V and 2 bases from J, the junction kept 1 base outside the gene matches. The CDR3 coding sequence is TGTGCCAGCAGTTTTGGACAGGGGGCCTACAATGAGCAGTTCTTC. Translated: CASSFGQGAYNEQFF.

The chain joins TRBV19 to TRBJ1-2; 8 bases align to TRBD1. Trimming cost V 3 bases and J 7 bases; bases outside gene matches: 7. CDR1 is LNHDA and CDR2 is SQIVND in the germline V gene (reference sequence). The CDR3 is made up of 14 amino acids. The CDR3 reads CASSIPQGVSGYTF. Written as DNA, the CDR3 is TGTGCCAGTAGTATTCCACAGGGGGTGTCTGGCTACACCTTC.

The chain joins TRBV24-1 to TRBJ2-3, with a weak D call TRBD1 (5 bases). Germline V gives CDR1 KGHDR, CDR2 SFDVKD. The ends were cut back, 2 bases at V and 0 bases at J, with 11 bases in the middle. The CDR3 is 16 amino acids. As DNA, the CDR3 is TGTGCCACCAGTGATTCGCAGGGCGGCAGCACAGATACGCAGTATTTT. Amino acids: CATSDSQGGSTDTQYF.

The chain has TRBV3-1 (or the pseudogene TRBV3-2) and TRBJ1-1; D might be TRBD1 (5 bases). Germline CDR1 is LGHDT and CDR2 is YNNKEL (reference sequence). There are 12 residues in the CDR3. The ends were cut back, 2 bases at V and 10 bases at J, with 11 bases in the middle. The CDR3 sequence: CASSQPGLGAFF. CDR3 in DNA: TGTGCCAGCAGCCAACCGGGACTTGGAGCTTTCTTT.

The V gene is TRBV7-2, the J gene TRBJ1-3, with D uncertain. V was cut by 1 base and J by 0 bases, with 7 bases left in between. Looked up from germline, CDR1 is SGHTA and CDR2 is FQGNSA. This CDR3 has 15 residues. The CDR3 DNA reads TGTGCCAGCAGCTTAGGGCGGATCTCTGGAAACACCATATATTTT. Its translation is CASSLGRISGNTIYF.

The chain has TRBV2 and TRBJ2-5; no definite D call. The CDR3 length is 12 residues. V lost 7 bases to trimming and J lost 3 bases, with 9 bases between them. CDR1 is SNHLY and CDR2 is FYNNEI in the germline V gene. CDR3 region: CASKSEEETQYF. The CDR3, as DNA: TGTGCCAGCAAATCAGAAGAAGAGACCCAGTACTTC. The full variable domain, in which reference TRBV2 and TRBJ2-5 provide the parts outside the CDR3, is EPEVTQTPSHQVTQMGQEVILRCVPISNHLYFYWYRQILGQKVEFLVSFYNNEISEKSEIFDDQFSVERPDGSNFTLKIRSTKLEDSAMYFCASKSEEETQYFGPGTRLLVL.

The V gene is TRBV3-1 (or the pseudogene TRBV3-2), the J gene TRBJ1-2; the D gene is possibly TRBD1 (6 bases). The CDR3 is made up of 15 amino acids. Germline V gene data show CDR1 as LGHDT and CDR2 as YNNKEL (reference sequence). V dropped 4 bases and J dropped 4 bases, with 16 bases sitting between them. The CDR3 DNA follows: TGTGCCAGCAGCCTCGGGGGGCAGTCTTCCTATGGCTACACCTTC. Its translation: CASSLGGQSSYGYTF.

This clone was recorded only once. The chain employs TRBV7-2 and TRBJ2-3; D possibly corresponds to TRBD1 (6 bases). Trimming cost V 5 bases and J 2 bases, with 14 bases left between them. Per the germline V gene, CDR1 is SGHTA and CDR2 is FQGNSA. The CDR3 loop spans 15 amino acids. In DNA, the CDR3 is TGTGCCAGCAGCCTCGGGACACCAAACACAGATACGCAGTATTTT. Its translation is CASSLGTPNTDTQYF.